This is a list of T cell receptor beta chains from one sample in a study of vaccination and CD4 T cells after COVID-19. TCRdb used MiXCR to reprocess the PCR reads, holding one entry per CDR3 protein. Altogether 20,000 to 25,000 distinct CDR3 sequences are present, 60% being singletons, with the ten largest covering 13%. For these TCRs, the target antigens are not known. The specimen comprised CD4+ T cells from blood, cultured in vitro, sampled after SARS-CoV-2 vaccination. The receptor source for this set is a human donor who received a COVID-19 vaccine. The CDR3 runs from the conserved cysteine through the conserved F or W. The D gene is left open where the match is weak. A row's size may be missing; if present it is once, few, many or a size class.

V gene: TRBV20-1
clone size: -
J gene: TRBJ2-3
D gene: -
CDR3 protein: CSARPGRTQTDTQYF
CDR3 DNA: TGCAGTGCCCGCCCGGGACGCACACAGACAGATACGCAGTATTTT

V gene: TRBV27
clone size: -
J gene: TRBJ1-2
D gene: TRBD1
CDR3 protein: CASSQTGGDYGYTF
CDR3 DNA: TGTGCCAGCAGCCAGACAGGGGGCGACTATGGCTACACCTTC

V gene: TRBV11-3
clone size: -
J gene: TRBJ2-1
D gene: TRBD2
CDR3 protein: CASSLASGGTNEQFF
CDR3 DNA: TGTGCCAGCAGCTTAGCTAGCGGGGGTACGAATGAGCAGTTCTTC

V gene: TRBV12-3/TRBV12-4
clone size: few
J gene: TRBJ2-7
D gene: TRBD1
CDR3 protein: CASSITGTGVYEQYF
CDR3 DNA: TGTGCCAGCAGTATCACCGGGACAGGGGTCTACGAGCAGTACTTC

V gene: TRBV19
clone size: -
J gene: TRBJ1-5
D gene: TRBD1
CDR3 protein: CASSRTGGSRQPQHF
CDR3 DNA: TGTGCCAGTAGTAGAACAGGGGGCTCTCGGCAGCCCCAGCATTTT

V gene: TRBV5-1
clone size: -
J gene: TRBJ2-4
D gene: TRBD1
CDR3 protein: CASSFGTGGDIQYF
CDR3 DNA: TGCGCCAGCAGCTTCGGGACAGGCGGAGACATTCAGTACTTC

V gene: TRBV2
clone size: -
J gene: TRBJ2-7
D gene: -
CDR3 protein: CASLRDHTYEQYF
CDR3 DNA: TGTGCCAGTCTCCGGGACCACACCTACGAGCAGTACTTC

V gene: TRBV9
clone size: -
J gene: TRBJ1-3
D gene: -
CDR3 protein: CASSVTGIGSGNTIYF
CDR3 DNA: TGTGCCAGCAGCGTTACCGGGATTGGTTCTGGAAACACCATATATTTT

V gene: TRBV25-1
clone size: few
J gene: TRBJ2-7
D gene: TRBD1
CDR3 protein: CASSRGSSGEQYF
CDR3 DNA: TGTGCCAGTTCCAGGGGGAGTTCGGGCGAGCAGTACTTC

V gene: TRBV19
clone size: -
J gene: TRBJ1-5
D gene: TRBD1
CDR3 protein: CASADRISNQPQHF
CDR3 DNA: TGTGCCAGTGCGGACAGGATTAGCAATCAGCCCCAGCATTTT

V gene: TRBV4-2
clone size: -
J gene: TRBJ2-2
D gene: TRBD1
CDR3 protein: CASSQDPDRAGGGELFF
CDR3 DNA: TGTGCCAGCAGCCAAGACCCGGACAGGGCTGGGGGCGGGGAGCTGTTTTTT

V gene: TRBV12-3/TRBV12-4
clone size: -
J gene: TRBJ1-2
D gene: -
CDR3 protein: CASSSTGFYGYTF
CDR3 DNA: TGTGCCAGCAGTTCGACAGGATTCTATGGCTACACCTTC

V gene: TRBV20-1
clone size: -
J gene: TRBJ1-5
D gene: -
CDR3 protein: CSARQAYSNQPQHF
CDR3 DNA: TGCAGTGCAAGACAGGCGTATAGCAATCAGCCCCAGCATTTT

V gene: TRBV6-1
clone size: once
J gene: TRBJ2-7
D gene: -
CDR3 protein: CASTQIVDLGEQYF
CDR3 DNA: TGTGCCAGCACTCAAATCGTGGACCTAGGCGAGCAGTACTTC

V gene: TRBV6-5
clone size: -
J gene: TRBJ2-2
D gene: TRBD2
CDR3 protein: CASSYKRGTGELFF
CDR3 DNA: TGTGCCAGCAGTTATAAGCGGGGGACCGGGGAGCTGTTTTTC

V gene: TRBV11-3
clone size: -
J gene: TRBJ1-4
D gene: TRBD1
CDR3 protein: CAGSLDGRQGSRELFF
CDR3 DNA: TGTGCCGGCAGCTTAGATGGGCGACAGGGGTCTAGAGAACTGTTTTTT

V gene: TRBV2
clone size: -
J gene: TRBJ2-5
D gene: TRBD1
CDR3 protein: CASSKGQRETQYF
CDR3 DNA: TGTGCCAGCAGTAAGGGACAGAGGGAGACCCAGTACTTC

V gene: TRBV6-1
clone size: -
J gene: TRBJ2-3
D gene: -
CDR3 protein: CASSFAATDTQYF
CDR3 DNA: TGTGCCAGCAGCTTTGCAGCCACAGATACGCAGTATTTT

V gene: TRBV20-1
clone size: -
J gene: TRBJ2-5
D gene: TRBD2
CDR3 protein: CSAPPSGGREETQYF
CDR3 DNA: TGCAGTGCCCCCCCTAGCGGGGGGCGGGAGGAGACCCAGTACTTC

V gene: TRBV12-3/TRBV12-4
clone size: -
J gene: TRBJ1-1
D gene: -
CDR3 protein: CASSLGETNTEAFF
CDR3 DNA: TGTGCCAGCAGTTTGGGGGAGACGAACACTGAAGCTTTCTTT

V gene: TRBV24-1
clone size: -
J gene: TRBJ1-1
D gene: TRBD1
CDR3 protein: CATSAGTANTEAFF
CDR3 DNA: TGTGCCACCAGCGCCGGGACAGCAAACACTGAAGCTTTCTTT

V gene: TRBV12-3/TRBV12-4
clone size: -
J gene: TRBJ2-7
D gene: TRBD2
CDR3 protein: CASSYGSGLAGGRQYF
CDR3 DNA: TGTGCCAGCAGTTACGGCTCGGGACTAGCGGGGGGACGGCAGTACTTC

V gene: TRBV20-1
clone size: -
J gene: TRBJ2-1
D gene: -
CDR3 protein: CSARALYEESYNEQFF
CDR3 DNA: TGCAGTGCTCGGGCACTTTATGAAGAATCCTACAATGAGCAGTTCTTC

V gene: TRBV7-6
clone size: -
J gene: TRBJ1-4
D gene: -
CDR3 protein: CASSSMGATNEKLFF
CDR3 DNA: TGTGCCAGCAGCTCCATGGGGGCTACTAATGAAAAACTGTTTTTT

V gene: TRBV7-2
clone size: -
J gene: TRBJ2-6
D gene: -
CDR3 protein: CASSIRPSGANVLTF
CDR3 DNA: TGTGCCAGCAGCATACGGCCCTCTGGGGCCAACGTCCTGACTTTC

V gene: TRBV20-1
clone size: few
J gene: TRBJ1-2
D gene: TRBD1
CDR3 protein: CSAKTGDRGHYGYTF
CDR3 DNA: TGCAGTGCTAAGACCGGGGACAGGGGGCACTATGGCTACACCTTC

V gene: TRBV27
clone size: -
J gene: TRBJ1-6
D gene: -
CDR3 protein: CASSQTLNNSPLHF
CDR3 DNA: TGTGCCAGCAGCCAAACACTAAACAATTCACCCCTCCACTTT

V gene: TRBV18
clone size: -
J gene: TRBJ1-2
D gene: -
CDR3 protein: CASSPLIRQSGGYTF
CDR3 DNA: TGTGCCAGCTCACCCCTAATAAGGCAGTCAGGTGGCTACACCTTC

V gene: TRBV6-1
clone size: -
J gene: TRBJ1-5
D gene: -
CDR3 protein: CASSEAQRTQHF
CDR3 DNA: TGTGCCAGCAGTGAAGCGCAAAGGACCCAGCATTTT

V gene: TRBV15
clone size: -
J gene: TRBJ2-3
D gene: TRBD2
CDR3 protein: CATSRDGRGGADTQYF
CDR3 DNA: TGTGCCACCAGCAGAGATGGGCGGGGGGGGGCAGATACGCAGTATTTT

V gene: TRBV6-1
clone size: -
J gene: TRBJ1-1
D gene: -
CDR3 protein: CASSRQFGDTEAFF
CDR3 DNA: TGTGCCAGCAGTCGACAGTTCGGGGACACTGAAGCTTTCTTT

V gene: TRBV10-3
clone size: medium-sized
J gene: TRBJ1-1
D gene: TRBD1
CDR3 protein: CAISEGFGQVNTEAFF
CDR3 DNA: TGTGCCATCAGTGAGGGTTTTGGACAGGTGAACACTGAAGCTTTCTTT

V gene: TRBV5-5
clone size: once
J gene: TRBJ1-2
D gene: TRBD1
CDR3 protein: CASSLGTGEGGGYTF
CDR3 DNA: TGTGCCAGCAGCTTGGGGACAGGGGAAGGTGGAGGCTACACCTTC

V gene: TRBV24-1
clone size: -
J gene: TRBJ2-7
D gene: -
CDR3 protein: CATSDSSTGTYEQYF
CDR3 DNA: TGTGCCACCAGTGATTCCTCGACAGGAACCTACGAGCAGTACTTC

V gene: TRBV28
clone size: -
J gene: TRBJ2-1
D gene: -
CDR3 protein: CTSKLAFYNEQFF
CDR3 DNA: TGTACCAGCAAGCTAGCCTTCTACAATGAGCAGTTCTTC

V gene: TRBV7-8
clone size: -
J gene: TRBJ1-6
D gene: TRBD1
CDR3 protein: CASSEDRGGFNSPLHF
CDR3 DNA: TGTGCCAGCAGCGAGGACAGGGGGGGGTTTAATTCACCCCTCCACTTT

V gene: TRBV20-1
clone size: -
J gene: TRBJ2-3
D gene: -
CDR3 protein: CSALTPSTREF
CDR3 DNA: TGCAGTGCCCTAACGCCCTCGACTAGGGAATTT

V gene: TRBV6-1
clone size: -
J gene: TRBJ1-5
D gene: TRBD1
CDR3 protein: CASRMTGGGVGNQPQHF
CDR3 DNA: TGTGCCAGCAGGATGACAGGGGGCGGGGTCGGCAATCAGCCCCAGCATTTT

V gene: TRBV6-1
clone size: -
J gene: TRBJ2-7
D gene: TRBD1
CDR3 protein: CASMGQGYYEQYF
CDR3 DNA: TGTGCCAGCATGGGACAGGGCTACTACGAGCAGTACTTC

V gene: TRBV27
clone size: -
J gene: TRBJ1-6
D gene: -
CDR3 protein: CASSPTYNSPLHF
CDR3 DNA: TGTGCCAGCAGTCCCACCTATAATTCACCCCTCCACTTT

V gene: TRBV19
clone size: -
J gene: TRBJ1-1
D gene: -
CDR3 protein: CASSMIPAGPNTEAFF
CDR3 DNA: TGTGCCAGTAGTATGATCCCGGCGGGACCGAACACTGAAGCTTTCTTT

V gene: TRBV2
clone size: -
J gene: TRBJ1-2
D gene: -
CDR3 protein: CASTDPVANYGYTF
CDR3 DNA: TGTGCCAGCACGGACCCGGTAGCTAACTATGGCTACACCTTC

V gene: TRBV21-1
clone size: -
J gene: TRBJ1-3
D gene: -
CDR3 protein: CASSNWWGFGDRGPYGNTIYF
CDR3 DNA: TGTGCCAGCAGCAATTGGTGGGGTTTTGGGGACAGGGGGCCTTATGGAAACACCATATATTTT

V gene: TRBV7-9
clone size: -
J gene: TRBJ1-6
D gene: TRBD1
CDR3 protein: CASSPGQGYSPLHF
CDR3 DNA: TGTGCCAGCAGCCCTGGACAGGGATATTCACCCCTCCACTTT

V gene: TRBV7-2
clone size: -
J gene: TRBJ2-7
D gene: -
CDR3 protein: CASSSTLPGRRYEQYF
CDR3 DNA: TGTGCCAGCAGCTCCACGCTACCGGGACGCCGCTACGAGCAGTACTTC

V gene: TRBV20-1
clone size: -
J gene: TRBJ1-3
D gene: TRBD1
CDR3 protein: CSARPTGPLGNTIYF
CDR3 DNA: TGCAGTGCTAGACCGACAGGGCCGCTTGGAAACACCATATATTTT

V gene: TRBV20-1
clone size: few
J gene: TRBJ1-1
D gene: -
CDR3 protein: CSAPYRANTEAFF
CDR3 DNA: TGCAGTGCTCCGTACAGGGCGAACACTGAAGCTTTCTTT

V gene: TRBV19
clone size: -
J gene: TRBJ1-5
D gene: TRBD1
CDR3 protein: CASTTDRGVSDQPQHF
CDR3 DNA: TGTGCCAGTACAACGGACAGGGGCGTTTCCGATCAGCCCCAGCATTTT

V gene: TRBV27
clone size: -
J gene: TRBJ2-1
D gene: -
CDR3 protein: CASQVSSGLYNEQFF
CDR3 DNA: TGTGCCAGCCAAGTTTCGTCTGGGCTCTACAATGAGCAGTTCTTC

V gene: TRBV30
clone size: -
J gene: TRBJ2-7
D gene: -
CDR3 protein: CAWSVGQGGYEQYF
CDR3 DNA: TGTGCCTGGAGTGTCGGGCAGGGGGGTTACGAGCAGTACTTC

V gene: TRBV30
clone size: -
J gene: TRBJ1-5
D gene: -
CDR3 protein: CAWSPGRYQPQHF
CDR3 DNA: TGTGCCTGGTCGCCGGGGAGATATCAGCCCCAGCATTTT

V gene: TRBV19
clone size: -
J gene: TRBJ1-2
D gene: TRBD1
CDR3 protein: CASIREGARGYTF
CDR3 DNA: TGTGCCAGTATTAGGGAGGGGGCCCGTGGCTACACCTTC

V gene: TRBV20-1
clone size: -
J gene: TRBJ1-2
D gene: -
CDR3 protein: CSAVQGSNYGYTF
CDR3 DNA: TGCAGTGCTGTACAGGGTTCTAACTATGGCTACACCTTC

V gene: TRBV5-1
clone size: -
J gene: TRBJ2-3
D gene: -
CDR3 protein: CASSLVGPDTQYF
CDR3 DNA: TGCGCCAGCAGCTTGGTGGGTCCAGATACGCAGTATTTT

V gene: TRBV6-2/TRBV6-3
clone size: -
J gene: TRBJ2-2
D gene: TRBD2
CDR3 protein: CASSRGLAGGNTGELFF
CDR3 DNA: TGTGCCAGCAGCAGGGGCCTAGCGGGGGGTAACACCGGGGAGCTGTTTTTT

V gene: TRBV7-7
clone size: -
J gene: TRBJ2-3
D gene: TRBD2
CDR3 protein: CASSAGTSGATDTQYF
CDR3 DNA: TGTGCCAGCAGCGCCGGGACTAGCGGGGCCACAGATACGCAGTATTTT

V gene: TRBV6-2/TRBV6-3
clone size: -
J gene: TRBJ2-1
D gene: -
CDR3 protein: CASSYGVGKGAGYNEQFF
CDR3 DNA: TGTGCCAGCAGTTACGGCGTAGGTAAAGGGGCCGGATACAATGAGCAGTTCTTC